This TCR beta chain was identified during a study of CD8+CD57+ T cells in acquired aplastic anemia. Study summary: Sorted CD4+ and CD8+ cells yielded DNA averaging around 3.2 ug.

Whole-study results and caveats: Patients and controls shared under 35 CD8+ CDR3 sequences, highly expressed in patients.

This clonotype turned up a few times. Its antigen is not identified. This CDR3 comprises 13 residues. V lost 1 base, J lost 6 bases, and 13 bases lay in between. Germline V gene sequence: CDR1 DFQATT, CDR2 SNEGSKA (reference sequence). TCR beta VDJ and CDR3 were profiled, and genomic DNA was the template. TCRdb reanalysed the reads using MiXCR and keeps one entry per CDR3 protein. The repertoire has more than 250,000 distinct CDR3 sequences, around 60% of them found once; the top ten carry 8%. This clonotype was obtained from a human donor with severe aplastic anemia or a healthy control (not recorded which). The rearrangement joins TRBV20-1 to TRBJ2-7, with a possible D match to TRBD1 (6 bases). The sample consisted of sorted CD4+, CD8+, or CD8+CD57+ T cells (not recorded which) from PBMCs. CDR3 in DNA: TGCAGTGCTAGAGCTGAGGACAGACGCGAGCAGTACTTC. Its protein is CSARAEDRREQYF.